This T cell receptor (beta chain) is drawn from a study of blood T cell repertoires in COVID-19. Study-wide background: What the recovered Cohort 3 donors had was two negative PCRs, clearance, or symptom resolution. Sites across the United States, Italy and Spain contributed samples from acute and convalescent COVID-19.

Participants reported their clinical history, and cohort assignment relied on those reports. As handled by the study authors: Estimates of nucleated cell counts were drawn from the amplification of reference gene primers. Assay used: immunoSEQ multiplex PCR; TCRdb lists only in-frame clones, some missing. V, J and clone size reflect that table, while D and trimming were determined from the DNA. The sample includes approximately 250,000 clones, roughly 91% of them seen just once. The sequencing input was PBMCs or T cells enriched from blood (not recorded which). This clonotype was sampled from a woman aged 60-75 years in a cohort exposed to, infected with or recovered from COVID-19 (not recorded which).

The CDR3 DNA reads TGTGCAAGTCGCCGACTTTTTTACCGGGACAGGGAAGGCGAGCAGTACTTC. Translation: CASRRLFYRDREGEQYF. The V gene is TRBV12-2, the J gene TRBJ2-7; the D segment call TRBD1 is taken from the table without a DNA check. TRBV12-2 is given as a pseudogene. This CDR3 comprises 17 residues.